This T cell receptor (beta chain) derives from a study of blood T cell repertoires in COVID-19. Study in general: COVID-19 samples, acute and convalescent, were from the United States, Italy and Spain. From T cells, B-cell-depleted T cells, or PBMCs came the material, which was cDNA or gDNA.

In the authors' methods: Reference gene primer amplification yielded estimated nucleated cell counts. Clones were read by immunoSEQ multiplex PCR, and TCRdb kept only the in-frame ones, dropping some. V, J and clone size derive from that table, while D and trimming were established from the DNA sequence. Among hundreds of thousands of clones, 70% to 90% were seen once, and the ten largest hold roughly 0.25%. V gave up 4 bases and J gave up 5 bases, with 11 bases separating them. The length of the CDR3 is 14 residues. Germline CDR1 reads SNHLY; CDR2 reads FYNNEI. Sample: peripheral blood. V and J are TRBV2 and TRBJ2-2, with D uncertain. The source is a woman between 18 and 29 years old with acute or convalescent COVID-19. The CDR3 loop is CASSVEQLTGELFF. The CDR3 DNA sequence: TGTGCCAGCAGTGTGGAGCAGCTGACCGGGGAGCTGTTTTTT.